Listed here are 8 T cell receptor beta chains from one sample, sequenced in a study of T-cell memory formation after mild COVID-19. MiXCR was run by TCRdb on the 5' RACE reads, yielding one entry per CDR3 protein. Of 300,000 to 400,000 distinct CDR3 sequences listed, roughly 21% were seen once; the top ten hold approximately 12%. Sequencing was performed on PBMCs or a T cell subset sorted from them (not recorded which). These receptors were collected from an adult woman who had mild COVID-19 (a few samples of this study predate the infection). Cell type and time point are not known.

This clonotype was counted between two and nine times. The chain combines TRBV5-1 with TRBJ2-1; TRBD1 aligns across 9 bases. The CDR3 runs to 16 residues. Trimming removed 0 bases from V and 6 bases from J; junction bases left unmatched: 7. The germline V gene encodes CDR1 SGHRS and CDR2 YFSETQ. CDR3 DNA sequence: TGCGCCAGCAGCTTGGCCAACGGGACAGGGCGCAATGAGCAGTTCTTC. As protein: CASSLANGTGRNEQFF.

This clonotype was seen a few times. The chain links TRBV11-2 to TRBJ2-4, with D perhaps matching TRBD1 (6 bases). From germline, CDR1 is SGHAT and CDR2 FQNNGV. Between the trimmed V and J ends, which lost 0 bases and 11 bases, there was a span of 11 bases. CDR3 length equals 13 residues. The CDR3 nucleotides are TGTGCCAGCAGCTTAGACAGGGGAAGGGTTCAGTACTTC. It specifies CASSLDRGRVQYF.

CDR3 sequence (DNA): TGTGCCAGCTCACCACCGGCAGGGTGGAATGAGCAGTTCTTC. It encodes CASSPPAGWNEQFF. The chain uses TRBV18 and TRBJ2-1; D might be TRBD1 (5 bases). This CDR3 has 14 residues. Trimming pared 0 bases from V and 7 bases from J, leaving 10 bases between. CDR1 and CDR2 from the germline V gene are KGHSH and LQKENI.

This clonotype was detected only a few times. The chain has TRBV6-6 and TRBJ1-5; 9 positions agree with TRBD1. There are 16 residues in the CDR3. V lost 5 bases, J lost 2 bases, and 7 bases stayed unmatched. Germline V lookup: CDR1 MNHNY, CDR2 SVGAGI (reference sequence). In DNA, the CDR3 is TGTGCCAGCAGTAGACGACAGGGGGAGGGCAATCAGCCCCAGCATTTT. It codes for CASSRRQGEGNQPQHF.

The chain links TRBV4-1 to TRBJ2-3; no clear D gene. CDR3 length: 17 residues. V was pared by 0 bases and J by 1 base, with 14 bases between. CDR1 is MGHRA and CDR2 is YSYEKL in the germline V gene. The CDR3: CASSQDLSSSGTDTQYF. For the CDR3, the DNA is TGCGCCAGCAGCCAAGATCTTAGTTCCAGTGGCACAGATACGCAGTATTTT.

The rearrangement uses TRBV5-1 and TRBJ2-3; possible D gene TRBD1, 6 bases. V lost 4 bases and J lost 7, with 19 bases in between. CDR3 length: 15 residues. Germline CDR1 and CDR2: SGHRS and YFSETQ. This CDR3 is CASSPGTTIRNTQYF. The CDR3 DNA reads TGCGCCAGCAGCCCCGGGACAACAATCAGGAATACGCAGTATTTT. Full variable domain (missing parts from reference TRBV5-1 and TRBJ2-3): KAGVTQTPRYLIKTRGQQVTLSCSPISGHRSVSWYQQTPGQGLQFLFEYFSETQRNKGNFPGRFSGRQFSNSRSEMNVSTLELGDSALYLCASSPGTTIRNTQYFGPGTRLTVL.

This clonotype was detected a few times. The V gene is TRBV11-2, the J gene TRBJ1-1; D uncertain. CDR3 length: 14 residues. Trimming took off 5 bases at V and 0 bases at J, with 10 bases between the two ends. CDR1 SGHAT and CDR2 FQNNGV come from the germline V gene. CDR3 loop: CASSASSVNTEAFF. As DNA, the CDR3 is TGTGCCAGCAGCGCTAGTAGCGTGAACACTGAAGCTTTCTTT. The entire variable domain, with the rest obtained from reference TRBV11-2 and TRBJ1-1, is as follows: EAGVAQSPRYKIIEKRQSVAFWCNPISGHATLYWYQQILGQGPKLLIQFQNNGVVDDSQLPKDRFSAERLKGVDSTLKIQPAKLEDSAVYLCASSASSVNTEAFFGQGTRLTVV.

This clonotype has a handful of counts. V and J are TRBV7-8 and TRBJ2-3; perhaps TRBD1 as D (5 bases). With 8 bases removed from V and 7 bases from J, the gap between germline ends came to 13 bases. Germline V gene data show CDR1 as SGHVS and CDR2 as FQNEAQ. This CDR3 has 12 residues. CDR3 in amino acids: CASGNQGHTQYF. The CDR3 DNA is TGTGCCAGCGGAAACCAGGGTCATACGCAGTATTTT.